This T cell receptor (beta chain) stems from a study of blood T cell dynamics during melanoma immunotherapy. TCRdb's copy holds only in-frame clones and misses some; the assay was immunoSEQ multiplex PCR. The sample includes several hundred clones, over 60% of them seen just once. The ends lost 5 bases at V and 3 bases at J; junction bases unmatched: 7. The germline CDR1 and CDR2 sequences are LNHNV and YYDKDF (reference sequence). The CDR3 consists of 14 residues. Stated time point: week 3, after first cycle of checkpoint inhibitor. The receptor comes from a human donor with melanoma. The input for sequencing was central memory CD8+ T cells from blood, taken from a patient treated with checkpoint blockade. This rearrangement joins TRBV15 to TRBJ2-7, with 7 bases fitting TRBD1. Written as DNA, the CDR3 is TGTGCCACCAGCTCCGGGACAGTAGGCTACGAGCAGTACTTC. This sequence encodes CATSSGTVGYEQYF.